One and the same sample provided the 4 T cell receptor beta chains below, sequenced in a study of T cells in Graves' hyperthyroidism and ophthalmopathy. What was amplified from RNA transcripts were TCR beta CDR3 regions. Primed by the HTBI set, a first-round RT-PCR was run on the TCR CDR3. TCRdb re-derived calls from the multiplex PCR reads in MiXCR, one entry per CDR3 protein. Among 800,000 or so distinct CDR3 sequences, over 35% were seen once, and the ten largest hold 8% to 9%. Sequenced input: blood. These receptors were obtained from a man younger than 30 with Graves' hyperthyroidism.

On this clonotype itself: One end of the junction is discordant with germline, which a read error may explain. The chain is built from TRBV7-8 and TRBJ1-3; a possible D gene is TRBD1 (6 bases). Per germline, CDR1 SGHVS and CDR2 FQNEAQ. The CDR3 extends over 17 amino acids. The CDR3 spells CASSQPDSLSSGNTIYF. The DNA for the CDR3 is TGCGCCAGCAGCCAACCGGACAGTCTCAGCTCTGGAAACACCATATATTTT.

This clonotype has more than one count but fewer than ten. The chain is built from TRBV6-5 and TRBJ2-2; 13 bases align to TRBD2. Losses at the gene ends were 0 bases for V and 4 bases for J; bases not matched to a gene: 5. CDR1 and CDR2 from the germline V gene are MNHEY and SVGAGI. This CDR3 contains 18 residues. In DNA, the CDR3 is TGTGCCAGCAGTTACTCGGGTCGACTAGCGGGGGGCACCGGGGAGCTGTTTTTT. Residues: CASSYSGRLAGGTGELFF.

This sequence joins TRBV6-6 and TRBJ1-1; no clear D gene. V was clipped by 4 bases and J by 6 bases, with 9 bases between them. The CDR3 runs 12 residues. Germline CDR1 and CDR2: MNHNY and SVGAGI (reference sequence). CDR3 sequence: CASSSAASEAFF. In nucleotides, the CDR3 is TGTGCCAGCAGTTCCGCCGCATCTGAAGCTTTCTTT.

This rearrangement joins TRBV20-1 to TRBJ1-1; perhaps TRBD1 as D (5 bases). This CDR3 contains 12 residues. Germline V gives CDR1 DFQATT, CDR2 SNEGSKA (reference sequence). CDR3 amino acids: CSSPLGGTEAFF. The DNA of the CDR3 is TGCAGCTCACCATTGGGGGGCACTGAAGCTTTCTTT.